These 5 T cell receptor beta chains were all obtained from the same sample, sequenced in a study of shared clonotypes between healthy human individuals (dated by TCRdb to 2020 to 2022). The library relied on the immunoSEQ multiplex PCR assay. Entries here come from immuneACCESS through TCRdb and include only in-frame sequences with V and J called. Some clones fail to appear in such tables; in the studies checked, an unresolved V gene covers under half of the shortfall, and the cause of the remainder is unknown. The sample data list millions of clones, and 85% to 95% of these were observed just once. About 0.13% of the sample is held by the ten biggest clonotypes. Sequenced input: naive CD4+ T cells sorted from blood. The cell subset or site label, as the study defines it: CD45RA+ positively selected. Receptors were obtained from a man between 18 and 29 years old in good health.

This rearrangement joins TRBV10-3 to TRBJ2-7; 7 bases are a match to TRBD2. The trim removed 6 bases at V and 4 bases at J, leaving 21 bases unmatched. The CDR3 spans 18 residues. Germline CDR1 is ENHRY and CDR2 is SYGVKD. The CDR3 sequence is CAISRLVPSGGVRYEQYF. CDR3 bases: TGTGCCATCAGCCGTCTAGTTCCCTCGGGGGGAGTGAGATACGAGCAGTACTTC.

The CDR3 region is CASSPLEGGGNSPLHF. The CDR3 DNA sequence: TGTGCCAGCTCACCATTAGAAGGGGGCGGAAATTCACCCCTCCACTTT. The V call is TRBV18, the J call TRBJ1-6, with TRBD1 matching over 7 bases. The V and J ends lost 2 bases and 7 bases, in that order; junction bases with no gene match: 8. Germline V gene sequence: CDR1 KGHSH, CDR2 LQKENI. This CDR3 is built from 16 residues.

The chain is built from TRBV6-5 and TRBJ2-7; 11 bases align to TRBD2. The CDR3 extends over 15 amino acids. The germline gives CDR1 MNHEY, CDR2 SVGAGI. The J segment lost 3 bases and the V segment lost 6 bases, leaving 7 bases of the junction unmatched. In nucleotides, the CDR3 is TGTGCCAGCAGGATTGGTAGCGGGAGGGGCTACGAGCAGTACTTC. The encoded protein is CASRIGSGRGYEQYF.

V and J are TRBV6-6 and TRBJ2-7, with a tentative D call TRBD1 (6 bases). From germline, CDR1 is MNHNY and CDR2 SVGAGI (reference sequence). The V and J ends lost 5 bases and 1 base respectively, with 12 bases between them. This CDR3 comprises 14 residues. The CDR3 nucleotides read TGTGCCAGCAGTCCGCGGACAGATTCCTACGAGCAGTACTTC. It is translated as CASSPRTDSYEQYF.

The rearrangement joins TRBV10-3 to TRBJ2-1, with D possibly called TRBD1 or TRBD2 (5 bases each). Germline V CDR1 and CDR2: ENHRY, SYGVKD. CDR3 length: 13 residues. V lost 3 bases, J lost 8 bases, and 11 bases lay in between. CDR3 amino acids: CAISEGWDDEQFF. CDR3 bases: TGTGCCATCAGTGAAGGCTGGGACGATGAGCAGTTCTTC.